The 19 T cell receptor beta chains reported below all come from one sample, sequenced in a study of blood T cell repertoires in COVID-19. Here immunoSEQ multiplex PCR was the method, and the copy in TCRdb shows in-frame clones only, minus some. The data contain under 200,000 clones, around 79% of them singletons. Sequences were obtained from peripheral blood. Receptors were obtained from a woman between 40 and 55 years old with COVID-19, enrolled during active disease.

V and J are TRBV7-6 and TRBJ1-1; D perhaps matches TRBD1 (5 bases). V shed 5 bases and J shed 3 bases, with 13 bases lying between them. CDR3 length: 14 amino acids. From germline, CDR1 is SGHVS and CDR2 FNYEAQ. This chain's CDR3 is CASSPGRGYTEAFF. The CDR3 coding sequence is TGTGCCAGCAGCCCCGGTCGGGGGTACACTGAAGCTTTCTTT.

This chain uses TRBV6-6 with TRBJ1-5, with D hard to call. V gave up 7 bases and J gave up 2 bases, with 6 bases separating them. This CDR3 contains 12 residues. The germline V gene has CDR1 MNHNY and CDR2 SVGAGI (reference sequence). The CDR3 loop is CASTRGNQPQHF. The CDR3 coding sequence is TGTGCCAGCACTCGCGGCAATCAGCCCCAGCATTTT.

This chain uses TRBV19 with TRBJ1-2; D remains unclear. Germline CDR1 LNHDA, CDR2 SQIVND (reference sequence). V dropped 3 bases and J dropped 2 bases, with 19 bases sitting between them. The length of the CDR3 is 17 residues. The CDR3 loop is CASSIRYQAKRNYGYTF. CDR3 DNA sequence: TGTGCCAGTAGTATCCGCTACCAAGCTAAGCGGAACTATGGCTACACCTTC.

This chain uses TRBV29-1 with TRBJ2-5; 8 bases are shared with TRBD2. The CDR3 extends over 13 amino acids. Germline CDR1 and CDR2: SQVTM and ANQGSEA. Trimming removed 7 bases from V and 0 bases from J; junction bases left unmatched: 4. Written as DNA, the CDR3 is TGCAGCGCTCCGGGGGGGTACCAAGAGACCCAGTACTTC. Translated: CSAPGGYQETQYF. The variable domain in full, with the rest retrieved from reference TRBV29-1 and TRBJ2-5, is SAVISQKPSRDICQRGTSLTIQCQVDSQVTMMFWYRQQPGQSLTLIATANQGSEATYESGFVIDKFPISRPNLTFSTLTVSNMSPEDSSIYLCSAPGGYQETQYFGPGTRLLVL.

CDR3 DNA sequence: TGTGCCAGCAGCCCTTCCGTGCTAGCGGGGGACTACGAGCAGTACTTC. Amino acids: CASSPSVLAGDYEQYF. The chain has TRBV9 and TRBJ2-7; 10 positions match TRBD2. The germline CDR1 and CDR2 sequences are SGDLS and YYNGEE. Trimming took 4 bases from V and 3 from J; bases not matched to a gene: 10. CDR3 length equals 16 residues.

This clone was seen more than once but under ten times. The chain has TRBV4-2 and TRBJ1-2; 7 nucleotides line up with TRBD1. This CDR3 has 17 amino acids. V lost 0 bases to trimming and J lost 4 bases; unmatched junction nucleotides: 11. Germline V gene data show CDR1 as LGHNA and CDR2 as YNFKEQ. DNA of the CDR3: TGTGCCAGCAGCCAAGAAGTTACCCTAGGGGGCTTCTATGGCTACACCTTC. Amino acid sequence: CASSQEVTLGGFYGYTF.

This clone was detected only a few times. The gene calls are TRBV12-3 or TRBV12-4 and TRBJ1-2; no clear D. V lost 3 bases and J 1 base, leaving 3 bases between the germline ends. The CDR3 length is 12 residues. This chain's CDR3 is CASSFGNYGYTF. The CDR3 DNA sequence: TGTGCCAGCAGTTTCGGTAACTATGGCTACACCTTC.

The chain links TRBV7-2 to TRBJ2-3; possible D gene TRBD2, 6 bases. The CDR3 extends over 14 amino acids. The germline CDR1 and CDR2 sequences are SGHTA and FQGNSA. Trimming cost V 7 bases and J 0 bases, with 11 bases left between them. The CDR3 DNA reads as TGTGCCAGCACAAGGCGGGGTAGCACAGATACGCAGTATTTT. The encoded protein is CASTRRGSTDTQYF.

This rearrangement joins TRBV7-2 to TRBJ2-4; unclear D gene. Trimming removed 7 bases from V and 0 bases from J, with 25 bases in between. This CDR3 is built from 19 residues. Per germline, CDR1 SGHTA and CDR2 FQGNSA. Here the CDR3 DNA reads TGTGCCAGCACCCCCCAGGTGCAACTCCCCTCATCAGCCAAAAACATTCAGTACTTC. This encodes CASTPQVQLPSSAKNIQYF.

V is TRBV3-1 (or the pseudogene TRBV3-2) and J is TRBJ2-7; 13 bases align to TRBD2. The length of the CDR3 is 16 residues. V trimming: 4 bases; J trimming: 5 bases; junction bases outside the gene matches: 8. From germline, CDR1 is LGHDT and CDR2 YNNKEL (reference sequence). DNA for the CDR3: TGTGCCAGCAGCCGACAGCAGGGACTAGCGGGAAACGAGCAGTACTTC. It yields the protein CASSRQQGLAGNEQYF.

The rearrangement uses TRBV5-1 and TRBJ1-1, with D possibly TRBD1 on 5 matching bases. The CDR3 totals 13 residues. V lost 1 base to trimming and J lost 4 bases, with 8 bases between them. CDR1 SGHRS and CDR2 YFSETQ come from the germline V gene. CDR3 sequence reads: CASSLSRATEAFF. The CDR3, as DNA: TGCGCCAGCAGCTTGTCCAGGGCCACTGAAGCTTTCTTT.

This chain connects TRBV19 to TRBJ2-7; D is perhaps TRBD1 (7 bases). V dropped 3 bases and J dropped 2 bases, with 14 bases sitting between them. The CDR3 has 15 amino acids. Per germline, CDR1 LNHDA and CDR2 SQIVND (reference sequence). The CDR3 here is CASSIQGGPTYEQYF. The CDR3 DNA sequence: TGTGCCAGTAGTATCCAGGGGGGCCCTACCTACGAGCAGTACTTC.

This clone was seen once. V gene TRBV7-9 combines with J gene TRBJ2-7; 11 nucleotides align to TRBD2. With V trimmed by 2 bases and J by 5 bases, 11 bases remained unmatched. The germline V gene encodes CDR1 SEHNR and CDR2 FQNEAQ (reference sequence). The CDR3 is 17 amino acids. CDR3 sequence (DNA): TGTGCCAGCAGCTTATCCGTCTTAGCGGGAGGGCCGGACGAGCAGTACTTC. It specifies CASSLSVLAGGPDEQYF. The full variable domain, its missing parts supplied by reference TRBV7-9 and TRBJ2-7, is DTGVSQNPRHKITKRGQNVTFRCDPISEHNRLYWYRQTLGQGPEFLTYFQNEAQLEKSRLLSDRFSAERPKGSFSTLEIQRTEQGDSAMYLCASSLSVLAGGPDEQYFGPGTRLTVT.

The CDR3 region has the DNA TGCAGCGTAGACATCTCTGGAAACACCATATATTTT. Translation gives CSVDISGNTIYF. The chain uses TRBV29-1 and TRBJ1-3; D is unclear. The CDR3 consists of 12 residues. Trimming left V 6 bases short and J 0 bases short, with 6 bases between. Germline-derived CDR1 and CDR2 are SQVTM and ANQGSEA.

The chain employs TRBV5-1 and TRBJ2-6; 9 nucleotides agree with TRBD1. This CDR3 region has 19 residues. Germline values: CDR1 SGHRS, CDR2 YFSETQ. Germline trimming cut 4 bases from V and 0 bases from J; bases unmatched to any gene: 11. CDR3 residues: CASSGRDRDSLSGANVLTF. DNA for the CDR3: TGCGCCAGCAGCGGCCGGGACAGGGATTCCCTCTCTGGGGCCAACGTCCTGACTTTC.

This chain uses TRBV3-1 (or the pseudogene TRBV3-2) with TRBJ1-1; D might be TRBD1 (5 bases). The CDR3 runs to 12 residues. The germline CDR1 and CDR2 sequences are LGHDT and YNNKEL (reference sequence). The V end lost 3 bases, the J end lost 5 bases, and 7 bases lay between the germline ends. The CDR3 sequence: CASSHQGTEAFF. Written as DNA, the CDR3 is TGTGCCAGCAGCCATCAGGGTACTGAAGCTTTCTTT.

The V gene is TRBV13, the J gene TRBJ2-3; the D gene is possibly TRBD1 (5 bases). The V end lost 5 bases, the J end lost 7 bases, and 19 bases lay between the germline ends. Germline V gene data show CDR1 as PRHDT and CDR2 as FYEKMQ (reference sequence). The CDR3 contains 15 residues. The CDR3 coding sequence is TGTGCCAGCAGCCCCGGTGTTTCGTGGGGCCATACGCAGTATTTT. It codes for CASSPGVSWGHTQYF.

This clone was counted ten times or more. The chain has TRBV18 and TRBJ2-1, with D possibly TRBD2 on 6 matching bases. Trimming removed 2 bases at V and 0 bases at J, with 11 bases between. There are 16 residues in the CDR3. CDR1 and CDR2 from the germline V gene are KGHSH and LQKENI. The CDR3 bases are TGTGCCAGCTCACCATCCTCGGGGGACTCCTACAATGAGCAGTTCTTC. This translates into CASSPSSGDSYNEQFF. Variable domain in full (rest from reference TRBV18 and TRBJ2-1): NAGVMQNPRHLVRRRGQEARLRCSPMKGHSHVYWYRQLPEEGLKFMVYLQKENIIDESGMPKERFSAEFPKEGPSILRIQQVVRGDSAAYFCASSPSSGDSYNEQFFGPGTRLTVL.

The chain has TRBV9 and TRBJ1-1, with 8 bases lining up with TRBD1. Germline V gene sequence: CDR1 SGDLS, CDR2 YYNGEE. The length of the CDR3 is 14 residues. The J segment lost 1 base and the V segment lost 4 bases, leaving 3 bases of the junction unmatched. In DNA, the CDR3 is TGTGCCAGCAGCCGACAGGGGTCGAACACTGAAGCTTTCTTT. Translating it yields CASSRQGSNTEAFF.